The 9 T cell receptor beta chains below were found in one sample sequenced in a study of breast tumors, draining lymph nodes, adjacent tissues. Each CDR3 protein is one row after TCRdb ran MiXCR on the multiplex PCR reads. Among 150,000 to 200,000 distinct CDR3 sequences listed, roughly a third were seen once. The lymph nodes were axillary draining lymph nodes from breast cancer patients. The specimen was axillary lymph node tissue. These receptors were collected from a female donor with breast cancer. Some clones in this sample may be carry-over from other donors' samples.

V gene TRBV29-1 combines with J gene TRBJ1-2; D might be TRBD1 (5 bases). There are 12 residues in the CDR3. Trimming removed 8 bases at V and 4 bases at J, with 14 bases between. CDR1 SQVTM and CDR2 ANQGSEA come from the germline V gene. CDR3 protein: CSLVGGSYGYTF. Here the CDR3 DNA reads TGCAGCTTAGTGGGGGGAAGCTATGGCTACACCTTC.

This clonotype was counted between two and nine times. CDR3: CASTDWTGYNEQFF. As DNA, the CDR3 is TGTGCCAGCACGGACTGGACAGGATACAATGAGCAGTTCTTC. The genes are TRBV27 and TRBJ2-1; 7 positions match TRBD1. The CDR3 spans 14 residues. Germline V gene lookup returns CDR1 MNHEY and CDR2 SMNVEV (reference sequence). The junction had 7 bases not matched to a gene; V was cut back by 7 bases and J by 4 bases.

The rearrangement joins TRBV29-1 to TRBJ1-1; D is uncertain. Germline CDR1 SQVTM, CDR2 ANQGSEA. The CDR3 runs to 12 residues. Trimming pared 4 bases from V and 1 base from J, leaving 7 bases between. The CDR3, as DNA: TGCAGCGTTGTTTCTTCGAACACTGAAGCTTTCTTT. It yields the protein CSVVSSNTEAFF.

In its sample, this clonotype ranks as medium-sized. This chain links TRBV11-2 with TRBJ2-1; TRBD1 might be the D (5 bases). Germline V lookup: CDR1 SGHAT, CDR2 FQNNGV. This CDR3 spans 15 amino acids. Between the trimmed V and J ends, which lost 2 bases and 4 bases, there was a span of 12 bases. The CDR3, as DNA: TGTGCCAGCAGCTTACCACAGGCCGTTTACAATGAGCAGTTCTTC. Its translation is CASSLPQAVYNEQFF.

Ten or more counts support this clonotype. This rearrangement joins TRBV5-1 to TRBJ2-5, with 10 bases identical to TRBD2. V trimming: 0 bases; J trimming: 2 bases; junction bases outside the gene matches: 7. The CDR3 totals 17 residues. The germline V gene has CDR1 SGHRS and CDR2 YFSETQ. The CDR3 nucleotides are TGCGCCAGCAGCTTGGGCACGGTAGCGGGGGGACAAGAGACCCAGTACTTC. It yields the protein CASSLGTVAGGQETQYF. Together with reference TRBV5-1 and TRBJ2-5, the CDR3 gives the full variable domain: KAGVTQTPRYLIKTRGQQVTLSCSPISGHRSVSWYQQTPGQGLQFLFEYFSETQRNKGNFPGRFSGRQFSNSRSEMNVSTLELGDSALYLCASSLGTVAGGQETQYFGPGTRLLVL.

This clonotype showed up many times. V is TRBV4-2 and J is TRBJ1-4, with a tentative D call TRBD1 (5 bases). Germline V gene lookup returns CDR1 LGHNA and CDR2 YNFKEQ. The CDR3 is 15 residues long. V was trimmed by 5 bases and J by 0 bases, leaving 10 bases between them. The CDR3 protein is CASSGRGATNEKLFF. CDR3 nucleotide sequence: TGTGCCAGCAGCGGGAGGGGCGCAACTAATGAAAAACTGTTTTTT.

This clonotype was counted at least ten times. The V call is TRBV2, the J call TRBJ2-2; D remains ambiguous. The CDR3 is 14 residues long. Germline values: CDR1 SNHLY, CDR2 FYNNEI. V shed 3 bases and J shed 0 bases, with 5 bases lying between them. The CDR3 sequence: CASSDRSNTGELFF. CDR3 coding DNA: TGTGCCAGCAGTGACAGGTCGAACACCGGGGAGCTGTTTTTT.

This clonotype was detected ten times or more. The chain recombines TRBV7-3 with TRBJ1-6, with 7 nucleotides matching TRBD1. Unmatched junction bases numbered 4, after V lost 1 base and J lost 7 bases. The length of the CDR3 is 15 residues. Germline CDR1 SGHTA, CDR2 FQGTGA. The CDR3 sequence: CASSLMGTDNSPLHF. CDR3 coding DNA: TGTGCCAGCAGCTTAATGGGGACAGACAATTCACCCCTCCACTTT.

The chain links TRBV2 to TRBJ1-1, with a tentative D call TRBD1 (5 bases). V was shortened by 6 bases and J by 7 bases, with 15 bases between the two germline ends. Germline CDR1 reads SNHLY; CDR2 reads FYNNEI. This CDR3 region has 13 residues. The CDR3 nucleotides are TGTGCCAGCAGGCCCGGGACCGACCTTGAAGCTTTCTTT. It encodes CASRPGTDLEAFF.